This T cell receptor (beta chain) was sequenced for a study of T cells after somatic rescue of genetic block (dated by TCRdb to the early 2020s). Background on the whole study: The study assessed how robust, over the long term, a T-cell system was when the system had developed through somatic rescue of a genetic block in T-cell development.

The method was the immunoSEQ multiplex PCR assay. The table was pulled from immuneACCESS by TCRdb, which kept in-frame rearrangements only. Such tables lose some clones; where checked, under half of the loss comes from unresolved V genes, and the rest has no known cause. A total of 80,000 to 100,000 clones appear in this sample, 80% to 90% of them only once. The top ten clones comprise around 1.5% of the sample. Points on this clone: Its antigen is currently not known. Per-base quality was not reported, and no clone a single base away is much larger than it.

The CDR3 sequence holds 13 residues, the cysteine and phenylalanine included. Only the CDR3 region is kept as DNA, spanning 39 bases read in frame from base 1. V was cut back by 4 bases and J by 8 bases, leaving a gap of 13 bases between them. CDR1 and CDR2 are read off the germline V gene as MRHNA and SNTAGT. Sequenced input: peripheral blood mononuclear cells (PBMCs). The receptor was isolated from a woman in her late teens or twenties. The rearrangement combines TRBV6-4 with TRBJ2-3; a tentative D match to TRBD2 spans 5 bases. In nucleotides, the sequence is TGTGCCAGCAGTGCCCGGGTGGGGAGTACGCAGTATTTT. It codes for CASSARVGSTQYF.